The 20 T cell receptor beta chains below were found in one sample sequenced in a study of shared clonotypes between healthy human individuals. CD45RO-negative, CCR7-positively selected cells formed the naive CD8 fraction, excluding terminally differentiated effector memory CD45RA+ cells. Here immunoSEQ multiplex PCR was the method, and the copy in TCRdb shows in-frame clones only, minus some. The sample contains millions of clones, approximately 95% of which appear only once. The sequencing sample was made of naive CD8+ T cells sorted from blood. The receptors were gathered from a man aged 18-30 years in good health.

This rearrangement joins TRBV29-1 to TRBJ2-7; 7 bases are a match to TRBD1. Germline V gene data show CDR1 as SQVTM and CDR2 as ANQGSEA. The CDR3 is made up of 13 amino acids. With 7 bases clipped from V and 0 bases from J, the junction kept 6 bases outside the gene matches. This CDR3 reads CSAMTGNSYEQYF. The CDR3 nucleotides are TGCAGCGCTATGACAGGGAACTCCTACGAGCAGTACTTC.

This clone was counted between two and nine times. The chain links TRBV4-3 to TRBJ1-1; D is uncertain. This CDR3 spans 15 amino acids. V was pared by 1 base and J by 4 bases, with 13 bases between. Germline assignment: CDR1 LGHNA and CDR2 YSLEER. The CDR3 bases are TGCGCCAGCAGCCAAGCGTGGGTCGTGGGCACTGAAGCTTTCTTT. This translates into CASSQAWVVGTEAFF.

This chain connects TRBV7-8 to TRBJ1-5; D gene unclear. Germline CDR1 reads SGHVS; CDR2 reads FQNEAQ. Between the trimmed V and J ends, which lost 1 base and 4 bases, there was a span of 5 bases. This CDR3 is built from 13 residues. The CDR3 sequence: CASSLEVNQPQHF. The CDR3 DNA follows: TGTGCCAGCAGCTTAGAAGTAAATCAGCCCCAGCATTTT.

The chain employs TRBV13 and TRBJ1-1; D unclear. The CDR3 totals 13 residues. The V gene's germline CDR1 is PRHDT and CDR2 FYEKMQ (reference sequence). The V end was cut by 5 bases, the J end by 1 base, with 8 bases between. The CDR3 DNA sequence: TGTGCCAGCAGCCCTACGGAGAACACTGAAGCTTTCTTT. This sequence encodes CASSPTENTEAFF.

The chain uses TRBV9 and TRBJ2-1, with D possibly called TRBD1 or TRBD2 (5 bases each). This CDR3 is 15 amino acids long. CDR1 and CDR2 from the germline V gene are SGDLS and YYNGEE. The V end lost 0 bases, the J end lost 9 bases, and 16 bases lay between the germline ends. The DNA of the CDR3 is TGTGCCAGCAGCGTAGATCAGGGCCCGCTAGCTGAGCAGTTCTTC. The encoded protein is CASSVDQGPLAEQFF.

This sequence joins TRBV19 and TRBJ1-4, with D perhaps TRBD1 (6 bases). Germline lookup yields CDR1 LNHDA and CDR2 SQIVND (reference sequence). V lost 5 bases and J 7 bases, leaving 14 bases between the germline ends. CDR3 length: 14 residues. The CDR3 nucleotides are TGTGCCAGTAGTCCTCGACAGGATGGTGAAAAACTGTTTTTT. It translates to CASSPRQDGEKLFF. Drawing the rest from reference TRBV19 and TRBJ1-4, the complete variable domain is DGGITQSPKYLFRKEGQNVTLSCEQNLNHDAMYWYRQDPGQGLRLIYYSQIVNDFQKGDIAEGYSVSREKKESFPLTVTSAQKNPTAFYLCASSPRQDGEKLFFGSGTQLSVL.

About this clone itself: Other DNA variants within this sample encode the same CDR3. This CDR3 reads CASSFFGSYEQYF. In DNA, the CDR3 is TGTGCCAGCAGCTTCTTCGGGTCCTACGAGCAGTACTTC. This sequence joins TRBV5-4 and TRBJ2-7; D not resolved. Germline loops: CDR1 SGHNT, CDR2 YYREEE (reference sequence). The CDR3 spans 13 residues. V was shortened by 2 bases and J by 1 base, with 7 bases between the two germline ends.

The chain joins TRBV9 to TRBJ2-3; 10 positions match TRBD2. V was clipped by 0 bases and J by 2 bases; unmatched bases: 3. The germline V gene has CDR1 SGDLS and CDR2 YYNGEE. The length of the CDR3 is 16 residues. The CDR3 coding sequence is TGTGCCAGCAGCGTAGAACTAGCGGGGCCCACAGATACGCAGTATTTT. Amino acid sequence: CASSVELAGPTDTQYF.

V gene TRBV5-1 combines with J gene TRBJ1-1, with D hard to call. This CDR3 spans 16 amino acids. Germline V lookup: CDR1 SGHRS, CDR2 YFSETQ. V lost 1 base and J 0 bases, leaving 13 bases between the germline ends. In nucleotides, the CDR3 is TGCGCCAGCAGCTTGCTTAATGGACCCCTGAACACTGAAGCTTTCTTT. Translation: CASSLLNGPLNTEAFF.

The V call is TRBV7-9, the J call TRBJ1-6; D is possibly TRBD1 (5 bases). CDR1 and CDR2 (germline): SEHNR, FQNEAQ (reference sequence). Deletions cut 0 bases from V and 9 bases from J, with 12 bases between. The CDR3 length is 15 residues. DNA of the CDR3: TGTGCCAGCAGCTTAGCGAGAGGGGAGGCTTCACCCCTCCACTTT. Protein product: CASSLARGEASPLHF.

This clone was found once. The chain links TRBV11-2 to TRBJ2-5; 9 positions match TRBD1. The CDR3 loop spans 17 amino acids. Germline V lookup: CDR1 SGHAT, CDR2 FQNNGV. After removal of 2 bases from V and 6 bases from J, the junction contained 13 bases not matched to a gene. CDR3 residues: CASSLSYEQGALKTQYF. In nucleotides, the CDR3 is TGTGCCAGCAGCTTATCCTACGAACAGGGGGCTCTGAAGACCCAGTACTTC.

The chain employs TRBV2 and TRBJ2-1; D is perhaps TRBD2 (5 bases). Per germline, CDR1 SNHLY and CDR2 FYNNEI. The CDR3 extends over 15 amino acids. Deletions cut 4 bases from V and 5 bases from J, with 15 bases between. CDR3 DNA: TGTGCCAGCAGTGTATCAATAGCGAGCCACAATGAGCAGTTCTTC. This translates into CASSVSIASHNEQFF.

The CDR3 DNA reads TGTGCCAGCAGCTTCCACGGACAGGGGCCATCCCAACCTGAAGCTTTCTTT. Encoded protein: CASSFHGQGPSQPEAFF. The chain couples TRBV7-3 to TRBJ1-1; 9 nucleotides line up with TRBD1. Unmatched junction bases numbered 14, after V lost 3 bases and J lost 6 bases. This CDR3 region has 17 residues. Germline CDR1 is SGHTA and CDR2 is FQGTGA.

The chain employs TRBV5-1 and TRBJ2-1; possibly TRBD2 for D (6 bases). V was pared by 5 bases and J by 0 bases, with 12 bases between. The CDR3 covers 15 residues. CDR1 is SGHRS, CDR2 YFSETQ, per germline. The CDR3 DNA follows: TGCGCCAGCAGTCCCGGGACTTCCTCCTACAATGAGCAGTTCTTC. Translated: CASSPGTSSYNEQFF.

The chain carries TRBV15 and TRBJ2-7; 10 nucleotides line up with TRBD2. V was clipped by 1 base and J by 3 bases; unmatched bases: 3. In germline, CDR1 is LNHNV, CDR2 YYDKDF (reference sequence). CDR3 length: 15 amino acids. The CDR3 loop reads CATSRGTSGIYEQYF. In nucleotides, the CDR3 is TGTGCCACCAGCAGAGGGACTAGCGGAATCTACGAGCAGTACTTC.

The CDR3 nucleotides are TGTGCCAGCAGTCGGCGGGAGACCACAGATACGCAGTATTTT. Residues: CASSRRETTDTQYF. The chain combines TRBV28 with TRBJ2-3, with 7 bases that match TRBD2. CDR1 is MDHEN, CDR2 SYDVKM, per germline. CDR3 length: 14 residues. The V and J ends lost 5 bases and 2 bases, in that order; junction bases with no gene match: 4.

The V call is TRBV5-4, the J call TRBJ2-1, with D unclear. The CDR3 contains 13 residues. The V end was cut by 0 bases, the J end by 7 bases, with 8 bases between. Germline CDR1 and CDR2: SGHNT and YYREEE (reference sequence). DNA for the CDR3: TGTGCCAGCAGCTTGGCCGGGTCAAATGAGCAGTTCTTC. Translating gives CASSLAGSNEQFF.

The CDR3 nucleotides are TGTGCCAGCAGTTTATGGGACAGGGGTGAAGCTTTCTTT. Its translation is CASSLWDRGEAFF. This chain links TRBV27 with TRBJ1-1; 10 bases line up with TRBD1. The CDR3 is made up of 13 amino acids. Germline CDR1 and CDR2: MNHEY and SMNVEV (reference sequence). The J segment lost 7 bases and the V segment lost 1 base, leaving 0 bases of the junction unmatched.

This chain uses TRBV7-9 with TRBJ2-7; D is undetermined. The CDR3 loop spans 16 amino acids. CDR1 and CDR2 (germline): SEHNR, FQNEAQ (reference sequence). The V end was cut by 5 bases, the J end by 0 bases, with 17 bases between. CDR3 amino acids: CASSPPSGWDSYEQYF. For the CDR3, the DNA is TGTGCCAGCAGCCCCCCTTCCGGGTGGGACTCCTACGAGCAGTACTTC.

The gene calls are TRBV7-9 and TRBJ2-3; D may match TRBD1 or TRBD2 (5 bases each). Trimming stripped 6 bases from V and 2 bases from J, with 18 bases between. From germline, CDR1 is SEHNR and CDR2 FQNEAQ (reference sequence). The CDR3 contains 16 residues. CDR3 loop: CASRDGDGAPTDTQYF. CDR3 nucleotides: TGTGCCAGCAGGGACGGTGACGGGGCACCCACAGATACGCAGTATTTT.